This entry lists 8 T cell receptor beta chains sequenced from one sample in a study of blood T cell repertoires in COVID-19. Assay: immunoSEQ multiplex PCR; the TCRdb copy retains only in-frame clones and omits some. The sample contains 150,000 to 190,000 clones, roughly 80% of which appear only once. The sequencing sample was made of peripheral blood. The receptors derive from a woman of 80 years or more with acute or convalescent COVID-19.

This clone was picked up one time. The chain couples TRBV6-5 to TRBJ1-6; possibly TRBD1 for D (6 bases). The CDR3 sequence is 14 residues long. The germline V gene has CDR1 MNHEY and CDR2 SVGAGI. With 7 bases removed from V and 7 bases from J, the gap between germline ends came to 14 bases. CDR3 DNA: TGTGCCAGCATCGAACAGGGAAGCAATTCACCCCTCCACTTT. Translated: CASIEQGSNSPLHF.

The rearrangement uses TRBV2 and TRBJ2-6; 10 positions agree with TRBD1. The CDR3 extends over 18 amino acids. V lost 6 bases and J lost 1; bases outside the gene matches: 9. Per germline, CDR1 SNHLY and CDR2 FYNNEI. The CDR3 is CASRDPGQGFSGANVLTF. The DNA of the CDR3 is TGTGCCAGCAGAGACCCGGGACAGGGGTTTTCTGGGGCCAACGTCCTGACTTTC.

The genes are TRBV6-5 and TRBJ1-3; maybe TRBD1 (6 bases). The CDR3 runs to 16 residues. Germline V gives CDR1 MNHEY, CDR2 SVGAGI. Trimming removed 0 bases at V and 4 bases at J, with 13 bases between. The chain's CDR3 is CASSYSDSLSGNTIYF. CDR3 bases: TGTGCCAGCAGTTACTCGGACAGTCTATCCGGAAACACCATATATTTT.

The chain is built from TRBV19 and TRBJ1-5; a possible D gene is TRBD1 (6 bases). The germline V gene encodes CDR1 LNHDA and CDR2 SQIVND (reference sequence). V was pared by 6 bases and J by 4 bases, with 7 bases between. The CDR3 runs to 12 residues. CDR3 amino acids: CASRRGNQPQHF. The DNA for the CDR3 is TGTGCCAGTAGGAGGGGGAATCAGCCCCAGCATTTT.

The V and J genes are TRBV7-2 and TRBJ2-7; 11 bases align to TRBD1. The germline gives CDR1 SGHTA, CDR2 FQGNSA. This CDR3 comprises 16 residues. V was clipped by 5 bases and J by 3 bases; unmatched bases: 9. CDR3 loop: CASSPGQGVGDYEQYF. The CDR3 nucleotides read TGTGCCAGCAGCCCGGGACAGGGGGTAGGAGACTACGAGCAGTACTTC.

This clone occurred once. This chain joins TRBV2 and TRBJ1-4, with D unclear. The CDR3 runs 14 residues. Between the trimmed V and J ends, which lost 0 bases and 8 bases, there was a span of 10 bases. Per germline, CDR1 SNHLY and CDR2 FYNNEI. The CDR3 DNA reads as TGTGCCAGCAGTGAAGCTAGACCGGGAGAAAAACTGTTTTTT. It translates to CASSEARPGEKLFF.

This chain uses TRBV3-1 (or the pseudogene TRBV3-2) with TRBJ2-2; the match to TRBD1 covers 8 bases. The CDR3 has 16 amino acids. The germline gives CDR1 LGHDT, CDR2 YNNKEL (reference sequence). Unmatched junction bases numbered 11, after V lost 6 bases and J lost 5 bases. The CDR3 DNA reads TGTGCCAGCAGGAGTCAGGGGGCCGGTAGGACCGGGGAGCTGTTTTTT. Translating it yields CASRSQGAGRTGELFF.

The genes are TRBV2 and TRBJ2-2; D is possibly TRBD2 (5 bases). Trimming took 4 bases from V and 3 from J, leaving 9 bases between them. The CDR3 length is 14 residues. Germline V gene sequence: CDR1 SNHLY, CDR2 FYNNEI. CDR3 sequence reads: CASSVRADTGELFF. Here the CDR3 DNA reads TGTGCCAGCAGTGTGAGGGCTGACACCGGGGAGCTGTTTTTT.